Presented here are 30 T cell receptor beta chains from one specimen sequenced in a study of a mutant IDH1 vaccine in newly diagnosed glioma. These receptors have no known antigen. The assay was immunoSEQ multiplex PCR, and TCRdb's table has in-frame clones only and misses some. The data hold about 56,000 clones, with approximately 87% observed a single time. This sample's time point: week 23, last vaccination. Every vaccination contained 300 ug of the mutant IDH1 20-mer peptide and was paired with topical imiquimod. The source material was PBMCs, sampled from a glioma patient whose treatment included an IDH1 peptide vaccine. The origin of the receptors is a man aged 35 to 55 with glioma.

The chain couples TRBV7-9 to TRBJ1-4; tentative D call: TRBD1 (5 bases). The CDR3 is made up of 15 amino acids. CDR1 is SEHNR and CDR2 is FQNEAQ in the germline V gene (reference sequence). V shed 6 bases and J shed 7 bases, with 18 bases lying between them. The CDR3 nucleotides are TGTGCCAGCAGTCAGAAGACCGGGACTGGTGAAAAACTGTTTTTT. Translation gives CASSQKTGTGEKLFF.

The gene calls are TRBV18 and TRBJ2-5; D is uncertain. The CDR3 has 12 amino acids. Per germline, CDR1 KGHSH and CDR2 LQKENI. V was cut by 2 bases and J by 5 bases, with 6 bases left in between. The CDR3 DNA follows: TGTGCCAGCTCACCAAACAAGGAGACCCAGTACTTC. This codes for CASSPNKETQYF.

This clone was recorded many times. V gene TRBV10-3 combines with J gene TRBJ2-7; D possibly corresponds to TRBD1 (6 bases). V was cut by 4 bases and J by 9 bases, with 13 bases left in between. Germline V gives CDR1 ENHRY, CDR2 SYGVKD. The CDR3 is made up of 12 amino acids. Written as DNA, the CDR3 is TGTGCCATCAGTGCCTTTACAGGGCCGCAGTACTTC. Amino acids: CAISAFTGPQYF.

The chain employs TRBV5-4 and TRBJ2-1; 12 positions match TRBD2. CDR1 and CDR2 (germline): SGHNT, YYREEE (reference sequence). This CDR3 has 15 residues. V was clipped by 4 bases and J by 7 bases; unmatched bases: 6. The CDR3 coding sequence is TGTGCCAGCAGCCCCGGGACTAGCGGGTATAATGAGCAGTTCTTC. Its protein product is CASSPGTSGYNEQFF.

CDR3 in DNA: TGTGCCAGCAGCTTGGACGGTAGCACAGATACGCAGTATTTT. Its translation: CASSLDGSTDTQYF. The chain employs TRBV11-3 and TRBJ2-3; D unclear. From germline, CDR1 is SGHNT and CDR2 YENEEA. This CDR3 spans 14 amino acids. Trimming cost V 3 bases and J 0 bases, with 7 bases left between them.

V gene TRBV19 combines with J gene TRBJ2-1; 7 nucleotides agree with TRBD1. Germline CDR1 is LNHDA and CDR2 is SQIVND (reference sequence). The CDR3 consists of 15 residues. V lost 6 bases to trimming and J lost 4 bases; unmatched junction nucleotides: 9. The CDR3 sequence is CASSLPVQGYNEQFF. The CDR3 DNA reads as TGTGCCAGTAGCTTACCAGTACAGGGGTACAATGAGCAGTTCTTC.

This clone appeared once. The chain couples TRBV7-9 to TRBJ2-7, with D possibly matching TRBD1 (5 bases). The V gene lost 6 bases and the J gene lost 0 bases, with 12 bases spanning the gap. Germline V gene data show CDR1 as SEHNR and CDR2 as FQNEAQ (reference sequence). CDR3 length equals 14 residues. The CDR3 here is CASSMAGYSYEQYF. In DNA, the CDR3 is TGTGCCAGCAGTATGGCAGGGTACTCCTACGAGCAGTACTTC.

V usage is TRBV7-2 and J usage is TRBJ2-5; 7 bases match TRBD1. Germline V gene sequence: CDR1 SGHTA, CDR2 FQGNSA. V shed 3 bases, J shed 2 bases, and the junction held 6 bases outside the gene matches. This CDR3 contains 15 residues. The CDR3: CASSFGPGQQETQYF. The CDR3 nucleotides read TGTGCCAGCAGCTTCGGTCCGGGACAGCAAGAGACCCAGTACTTC. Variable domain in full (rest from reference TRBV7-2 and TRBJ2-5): GAGVSQSPSNKVTEKGKDVELRCDPISGHTALYWYRQSLGQGLEFLIYFQGNSAPDKSGLPSDRFSAERTGGSVSTLTIQRTQQEDSAVYLCASSFGPGQQETQYFGPGTRLLVL.

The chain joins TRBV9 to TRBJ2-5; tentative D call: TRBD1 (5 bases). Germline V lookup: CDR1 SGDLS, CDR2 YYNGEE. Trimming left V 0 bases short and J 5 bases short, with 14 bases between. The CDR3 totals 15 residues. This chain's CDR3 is CASSVDGRAWETQYF. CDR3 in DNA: TGTGCCAGCAGCGTAGATGGCAGGGCGTGGGAGACCCAGTACTTC.

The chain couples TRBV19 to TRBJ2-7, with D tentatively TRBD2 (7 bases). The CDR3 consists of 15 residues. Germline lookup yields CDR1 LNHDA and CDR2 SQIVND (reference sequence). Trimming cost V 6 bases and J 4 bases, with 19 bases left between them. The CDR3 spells CASRAGARGSYEQYF. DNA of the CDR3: TGTGCCAGTAGGGCGGGGGCAAGGGGGTCGTACGAGCAGTACTTC.

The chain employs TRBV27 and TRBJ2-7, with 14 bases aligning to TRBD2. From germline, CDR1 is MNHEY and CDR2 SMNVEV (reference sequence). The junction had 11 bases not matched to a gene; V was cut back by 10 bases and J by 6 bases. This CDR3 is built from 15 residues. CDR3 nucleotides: TGTGCCACCGGACTAGCGGGAGGATCCCTGGGCGAGCAGTACTTC. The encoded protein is CATGLAGGSLGEQYF.

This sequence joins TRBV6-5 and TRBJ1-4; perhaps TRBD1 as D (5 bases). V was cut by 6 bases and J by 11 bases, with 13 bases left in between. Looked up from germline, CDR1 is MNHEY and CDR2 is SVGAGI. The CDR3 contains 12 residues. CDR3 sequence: CASRAGSGKLFF. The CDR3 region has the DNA TGTGCCAGCAGGGCAGGTTCAGGGAAACTGTTTTTT.

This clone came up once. This CDR3 reads CASSSLPGGETQYF. CDR3 nucleotides: TGTGCCAGCAGTTCGTTACCCGGTGGAGAGACCCAGTACTTC. This chain joins TRBV27 and TRBJ2-5; D gene ambiguous. Per germline, CDR1 MNHEY and CDR2 SMNVEV (reference sequence). V was pared by 4 bases and J by 4 bases, with 13 bases between. The length of the CDR3 is 14 residues.

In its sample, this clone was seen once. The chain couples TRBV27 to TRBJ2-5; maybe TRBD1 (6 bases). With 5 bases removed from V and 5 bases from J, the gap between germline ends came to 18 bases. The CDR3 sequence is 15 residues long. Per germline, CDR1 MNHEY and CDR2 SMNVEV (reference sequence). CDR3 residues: CASSHRVSQGETQYF. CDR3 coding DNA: TGTGCCAGCAGTCACAGGGTCTCCCAGGGGGAGACCCAGTACTTC.

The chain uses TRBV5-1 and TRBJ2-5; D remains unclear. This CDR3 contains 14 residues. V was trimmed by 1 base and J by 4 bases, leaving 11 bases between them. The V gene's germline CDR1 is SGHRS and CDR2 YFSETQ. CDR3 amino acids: CASSLSQVVETQYF. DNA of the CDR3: TGCGCCAGCAGCTTGAGTCAGGTGGTAGAGACCCAGTACTTC.

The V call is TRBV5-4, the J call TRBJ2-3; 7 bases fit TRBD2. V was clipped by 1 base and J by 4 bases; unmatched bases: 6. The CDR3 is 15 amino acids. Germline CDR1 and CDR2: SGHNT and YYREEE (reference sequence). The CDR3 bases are TGTGCCAGCAGCTTGAGGGAGGGCGGGGCAGATACGCAGTATTTT. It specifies CASSLREGGADTQYF.

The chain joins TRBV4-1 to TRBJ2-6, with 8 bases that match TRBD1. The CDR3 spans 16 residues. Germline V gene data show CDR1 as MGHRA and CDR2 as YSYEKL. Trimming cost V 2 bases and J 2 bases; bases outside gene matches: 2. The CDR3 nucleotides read TGCGCCAGCAGCCAAAGGACAGGGACTGGGGCCAACGTCCTGACTTTC. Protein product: CASSQRTGTGANVLTF.

The DNA of the CDR3 is TGCGCCAGCAGCTCCCTTTACACCAGGAACACTGAAGCTTTCTTT. Amino acids: CASSSLYTRNTEAFF. The rearrangement links TRBV4-1 to TRBJ1-1, with D hard to call. The V end was cut by 5 bases, the J end by 1 base, with 14 bases between. The CDR3 is made up of 15 amino acids. Germline V CDR1 and CDR2: MGHRA, YSYEKL.

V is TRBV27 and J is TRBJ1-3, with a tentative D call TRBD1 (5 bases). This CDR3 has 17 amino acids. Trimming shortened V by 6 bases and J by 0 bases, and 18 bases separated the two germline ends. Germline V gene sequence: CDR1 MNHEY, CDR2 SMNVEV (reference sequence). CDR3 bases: TGTGCCAGCAGAGGGTTGGGGGACGCGATCTCTGGAAACACCATATATTTT. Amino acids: CASRGLGDAISGNTIYF.

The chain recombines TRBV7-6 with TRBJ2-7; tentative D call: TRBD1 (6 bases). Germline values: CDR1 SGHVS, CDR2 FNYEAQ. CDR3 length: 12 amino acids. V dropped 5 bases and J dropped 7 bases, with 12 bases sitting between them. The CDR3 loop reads CASSRGQREQYF. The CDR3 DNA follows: TGTGCCAGCAGCCGAGGACAGAGGGAGCAGTACTTC.

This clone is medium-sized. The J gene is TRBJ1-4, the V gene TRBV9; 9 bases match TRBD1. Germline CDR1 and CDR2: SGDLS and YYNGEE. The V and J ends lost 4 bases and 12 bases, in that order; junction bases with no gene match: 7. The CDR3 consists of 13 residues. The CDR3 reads CASSPRTGEELFF. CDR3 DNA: TGTGCCAGCAGCCCTCGGACAGGGGAAGAACTGTTTTTT.

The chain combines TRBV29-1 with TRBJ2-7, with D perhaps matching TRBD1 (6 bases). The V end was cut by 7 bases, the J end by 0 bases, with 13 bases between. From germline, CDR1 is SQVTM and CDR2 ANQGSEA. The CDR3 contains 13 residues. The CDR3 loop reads CSAATGGSYEQYF. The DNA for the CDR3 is TGCAGCGCCGCGACAGGCGGCTCCTACGAGCAGTACTTC.

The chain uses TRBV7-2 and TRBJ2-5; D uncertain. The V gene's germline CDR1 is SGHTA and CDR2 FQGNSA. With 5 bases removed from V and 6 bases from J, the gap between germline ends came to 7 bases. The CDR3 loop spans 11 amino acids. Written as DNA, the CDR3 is TGTGCCAGCAGCCAACGGCAGACCCAGTACTTC. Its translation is CASSQRQTQYF.

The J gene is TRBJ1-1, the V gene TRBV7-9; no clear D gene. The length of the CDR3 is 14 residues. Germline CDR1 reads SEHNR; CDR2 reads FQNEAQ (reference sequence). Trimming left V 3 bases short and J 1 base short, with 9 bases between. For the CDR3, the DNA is TGTGCCAGCAGCTTGGGGAACGCGAACACTGAAGCTTTCTTT. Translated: CASSLGNANTEAFF. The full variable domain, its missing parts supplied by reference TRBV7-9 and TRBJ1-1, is DTGVSQNPRHKITKRGQNVTFRCDPISEHNRLYWYRQTLGQGPEFLTYFQNEAQLEKSRLLSDRFSAERPKGSFSTLEIQRTEQGDSAMYLCASSLGNANTEAFFGQGTRLTVV.

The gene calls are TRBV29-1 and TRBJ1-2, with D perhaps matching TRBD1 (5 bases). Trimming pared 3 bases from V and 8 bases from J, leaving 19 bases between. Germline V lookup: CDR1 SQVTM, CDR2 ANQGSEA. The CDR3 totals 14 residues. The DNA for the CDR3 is TGCAGCGTTGACACCGGCGGGGGTTTGGTAGGCTACACCTTC. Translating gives CSVDTGGGLVGYTF.

The CDR3, as DNA: TGTGCCAGCAGTGGTGGGGTTGGGAAAAATGAGCAGTTCTTC. Translated, it gives CASSGGVGKNEQFF. The chain couples TRBV2 to TRBJ2-1; no clear D. V shed 4 bases and J shed 7 bases, with 14 bases lying between them. There are 14 residues in the CDR3. Per germline, CDR1 SNHLY and CDR2 FYNNEI.

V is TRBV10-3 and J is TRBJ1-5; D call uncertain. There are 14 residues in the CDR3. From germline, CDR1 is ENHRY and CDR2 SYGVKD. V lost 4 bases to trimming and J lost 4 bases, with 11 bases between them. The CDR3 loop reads CAISAQDWNQPQHF. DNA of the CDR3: TGTGCCATCAGTGCCCAGGATTGGAATCAGCCCCAGCATTTT.

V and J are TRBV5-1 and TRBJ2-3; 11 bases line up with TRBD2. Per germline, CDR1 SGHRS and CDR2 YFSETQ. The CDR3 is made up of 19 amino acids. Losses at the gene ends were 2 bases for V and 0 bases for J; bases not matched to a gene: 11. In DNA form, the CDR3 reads TGCGCCAGCAGCTTTTCCGGGACTAGCGGTTTGCCTAGCACAGATACGCAGTATTTT. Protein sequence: CASSFSGTSGLPSTDTQYF.

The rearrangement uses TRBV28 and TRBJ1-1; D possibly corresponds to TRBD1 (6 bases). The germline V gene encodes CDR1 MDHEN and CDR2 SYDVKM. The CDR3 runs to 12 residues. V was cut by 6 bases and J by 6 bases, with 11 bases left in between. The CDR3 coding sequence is TGTGCCAGCAGGGAAACAGGGCCTGAAGCTTTCTTT. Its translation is CASRETGPEAFF. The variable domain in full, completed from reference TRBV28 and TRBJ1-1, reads DVKVTQSSRYLVKRTGEKVFLECVQDMDHENMFWYRQDPGLGLRLIYFSYDVKMKEKGDIPEGYSVSREKKERFSLILESASTNQTSMYLCASRETGPEAFFGQGTRLTVV.

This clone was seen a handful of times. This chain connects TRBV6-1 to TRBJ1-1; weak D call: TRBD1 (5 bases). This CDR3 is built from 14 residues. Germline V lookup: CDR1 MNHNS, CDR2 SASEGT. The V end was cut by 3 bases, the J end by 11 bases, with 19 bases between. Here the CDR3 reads CASSEGGGWDRAFF. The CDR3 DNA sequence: TGTGCCAGCAGTGAGGGGGGAGGGTGGGATCGGGCTTTCTTT.